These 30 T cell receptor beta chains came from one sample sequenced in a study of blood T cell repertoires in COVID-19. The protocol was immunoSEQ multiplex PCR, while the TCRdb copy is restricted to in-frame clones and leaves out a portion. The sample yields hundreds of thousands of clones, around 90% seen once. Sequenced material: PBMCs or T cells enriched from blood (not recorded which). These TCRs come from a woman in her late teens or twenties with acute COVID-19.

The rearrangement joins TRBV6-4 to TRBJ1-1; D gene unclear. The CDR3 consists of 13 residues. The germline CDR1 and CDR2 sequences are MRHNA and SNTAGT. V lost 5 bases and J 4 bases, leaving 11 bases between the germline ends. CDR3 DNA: TGTGCCAGCAGTCAGGAGGTTGGCACTGAAGCTTTCTTT. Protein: CASSQEVGTEAFF.

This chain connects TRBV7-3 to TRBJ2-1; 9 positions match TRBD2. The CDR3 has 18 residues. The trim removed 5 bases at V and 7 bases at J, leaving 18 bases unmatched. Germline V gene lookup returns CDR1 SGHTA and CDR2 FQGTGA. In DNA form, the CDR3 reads TGTGCCAGCAGCCGAGGGCCAAGACTAGCGGCTAAACTGAATGAGCAGTTCTTC. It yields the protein CASSRGPRLAAKLNEQFF.

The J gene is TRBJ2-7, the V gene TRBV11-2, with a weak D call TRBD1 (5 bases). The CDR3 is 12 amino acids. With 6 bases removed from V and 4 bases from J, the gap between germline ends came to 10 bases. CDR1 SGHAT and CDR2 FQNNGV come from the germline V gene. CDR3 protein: CASRFQGYEQYF. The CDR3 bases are TGTGCCAGCAGATTTCAGGGATACGAGCAGTACTTC.

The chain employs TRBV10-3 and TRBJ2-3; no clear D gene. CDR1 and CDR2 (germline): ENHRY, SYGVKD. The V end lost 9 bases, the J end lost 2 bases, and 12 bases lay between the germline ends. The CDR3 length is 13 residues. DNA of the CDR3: TGTGCCATAAGGCCCGACTCCACAGATACGCAGTATTTT. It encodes CAIRPDSTDTQYF.

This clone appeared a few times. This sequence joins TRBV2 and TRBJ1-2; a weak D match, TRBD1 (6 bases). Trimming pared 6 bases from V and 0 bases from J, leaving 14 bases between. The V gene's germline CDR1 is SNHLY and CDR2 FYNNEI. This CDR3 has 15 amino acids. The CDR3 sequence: CASRTDRPANYGYTF. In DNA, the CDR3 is TGTGCCAGCAGGACGGACAGACCAGCTAACTATGGCTACACCTTC.

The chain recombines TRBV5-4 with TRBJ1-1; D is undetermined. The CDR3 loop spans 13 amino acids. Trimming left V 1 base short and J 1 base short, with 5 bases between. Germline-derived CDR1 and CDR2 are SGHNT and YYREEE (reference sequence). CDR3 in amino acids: CASSLRPNTEAFF. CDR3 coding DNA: TGTGCCAGCAGCTTGCGTCCGAACACTGAAGCTTTCTTT.

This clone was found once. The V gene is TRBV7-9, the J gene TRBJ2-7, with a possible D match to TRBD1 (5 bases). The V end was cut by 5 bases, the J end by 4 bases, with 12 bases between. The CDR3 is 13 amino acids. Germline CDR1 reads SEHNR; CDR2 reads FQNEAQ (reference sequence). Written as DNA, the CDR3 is TGTGCCAGCAGCCCTAAGACAGAGTACGAGCAGTACTTC. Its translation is CASSPKTEYEQYF.

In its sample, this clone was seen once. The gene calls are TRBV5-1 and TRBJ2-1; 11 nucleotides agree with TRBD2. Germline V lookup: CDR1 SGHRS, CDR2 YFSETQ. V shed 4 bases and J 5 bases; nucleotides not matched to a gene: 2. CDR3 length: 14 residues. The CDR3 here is CASSTGLADNEQFF. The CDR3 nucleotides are TGCGCCAGCAGCACGGGACTAGCGGACAATGAGCAGTTCTTC.

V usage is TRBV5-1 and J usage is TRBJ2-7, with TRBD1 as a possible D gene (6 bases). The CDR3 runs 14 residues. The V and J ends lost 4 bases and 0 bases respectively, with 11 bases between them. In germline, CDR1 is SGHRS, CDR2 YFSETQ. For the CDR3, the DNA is TGCGCCAGCAGCCCCCGGGACAACTCCTACGAGCAGTACTTC. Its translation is CASSPRDNSYEQYF.

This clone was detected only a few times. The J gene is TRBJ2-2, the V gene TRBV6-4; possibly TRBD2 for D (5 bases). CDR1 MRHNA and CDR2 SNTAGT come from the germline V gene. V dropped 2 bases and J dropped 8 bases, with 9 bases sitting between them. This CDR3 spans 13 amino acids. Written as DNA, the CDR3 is TGTGCCAGCAGTGACCGAATAGCGGGGGAGCTGTTTTTT. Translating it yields CASSDRIAGELFF.

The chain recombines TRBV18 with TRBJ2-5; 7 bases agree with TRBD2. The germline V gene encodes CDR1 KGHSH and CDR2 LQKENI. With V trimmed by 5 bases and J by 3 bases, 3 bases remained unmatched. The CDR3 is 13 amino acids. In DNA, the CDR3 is TGTGCCAGCTCAGGGGCGGGAGAAGAGACCCAGTACTTC. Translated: CASSGAGEETQYF. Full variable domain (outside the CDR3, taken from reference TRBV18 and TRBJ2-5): NAGVMQNPRHLVRRRGQEARLRCSPMKGHSHVYWYRQLPEEGLKFMVYLQKENIIDESGMPKERFSAEFPKEGPSILRIQQVVRGDSAAYFCASSGAGEETQYFGPGTRLLVL.

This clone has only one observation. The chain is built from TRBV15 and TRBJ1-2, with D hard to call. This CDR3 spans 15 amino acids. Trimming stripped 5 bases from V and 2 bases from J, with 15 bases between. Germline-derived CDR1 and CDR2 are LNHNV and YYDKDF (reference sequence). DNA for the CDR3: TGTGCCACCAGCGACCAACGGACGGGGAACTATGGCTACACCTTC. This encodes CATSDQRTGNYGYTF.

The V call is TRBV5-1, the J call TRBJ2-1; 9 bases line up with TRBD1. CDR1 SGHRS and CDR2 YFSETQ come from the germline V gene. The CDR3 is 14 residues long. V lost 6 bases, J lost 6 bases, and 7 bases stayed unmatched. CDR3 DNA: TGCGCCAGCACGAGGACAGGGGACGTCAATGAGCAGTTCTTC. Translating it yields CASTRTGDVNEQFF.

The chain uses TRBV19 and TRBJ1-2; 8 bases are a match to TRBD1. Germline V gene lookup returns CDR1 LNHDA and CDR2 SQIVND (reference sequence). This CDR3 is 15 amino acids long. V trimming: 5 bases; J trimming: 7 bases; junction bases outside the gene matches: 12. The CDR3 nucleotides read TGTGCCAGTAGTCTCCCCGTATCGGACAGGGTTGGCTACACCTTC. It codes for CASSLPVSDRVGYTF.

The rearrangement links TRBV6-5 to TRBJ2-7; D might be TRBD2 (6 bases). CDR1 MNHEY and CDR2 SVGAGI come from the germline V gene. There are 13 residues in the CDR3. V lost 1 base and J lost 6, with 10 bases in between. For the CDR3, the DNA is TGTGCCAGCAGTTACTTGGCGGGAAGCGAGCAGTACTTC. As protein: CASSYLAGSEQYF.

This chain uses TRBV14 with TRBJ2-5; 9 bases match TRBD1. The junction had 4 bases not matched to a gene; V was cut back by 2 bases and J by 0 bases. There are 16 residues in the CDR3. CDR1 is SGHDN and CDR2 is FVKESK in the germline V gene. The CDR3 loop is CASSQWTGAYQETQYF. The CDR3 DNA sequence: TGTGCCAGCAGCCAATGGACAGGGGCGTACCAAGAGACCCAGTACTTC.

Here the CDR3 reads CASSLAGALRGYTF. The CDR3 DNA reads TGTGCCAGCAGCTTGGCTGGGGCCCTAAGGGGCTACACCTTC. The chain joins TRBV5-4 to TRBJ1-2; tentative D call: TRBD1 (5 bases). Trimming stripped 0 bases from V and 8 bases from J, with 14 bases between. Germline loops: CDR1 SGHNT, CDR2 YYREEE (reference sequence). CDR3 size: 14 residues.

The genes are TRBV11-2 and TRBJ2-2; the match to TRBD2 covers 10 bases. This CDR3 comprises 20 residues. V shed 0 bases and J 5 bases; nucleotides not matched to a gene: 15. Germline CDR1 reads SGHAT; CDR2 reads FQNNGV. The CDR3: CASSLDYHVIQREGTGELFF. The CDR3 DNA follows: TGTGCCAGCAGCTTAGATTATCACGTCATCCAGCGGGAGGGGACCGGGGAGCTGTTTTTT.

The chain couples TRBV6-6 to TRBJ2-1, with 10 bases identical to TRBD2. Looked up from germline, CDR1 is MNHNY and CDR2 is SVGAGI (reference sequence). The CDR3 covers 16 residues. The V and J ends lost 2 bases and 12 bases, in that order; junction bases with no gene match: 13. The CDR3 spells CASSYPGGLAGAGQFF. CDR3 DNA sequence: TGTGCCAGCAGTTACCCCGGGGGGCTAGCGGGAGCTGGGCAGTTCTTC.

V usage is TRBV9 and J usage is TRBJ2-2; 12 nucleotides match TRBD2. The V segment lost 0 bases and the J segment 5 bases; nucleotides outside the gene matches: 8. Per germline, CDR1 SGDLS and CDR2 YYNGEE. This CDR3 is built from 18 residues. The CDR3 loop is CASSVEASGRAGTGELFF. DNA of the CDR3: TGTGCCAGCAGCGTAGAGGCTAGCGGGAGGGCCGGGACCGGGGAGCTGTTTTTT.

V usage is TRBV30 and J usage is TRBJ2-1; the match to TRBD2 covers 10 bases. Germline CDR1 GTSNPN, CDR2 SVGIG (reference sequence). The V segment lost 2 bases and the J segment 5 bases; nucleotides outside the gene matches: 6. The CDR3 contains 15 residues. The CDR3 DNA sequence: TGTGCCTGGAGTTCGACTAGCGGGCCCAACAATGAGCAGTTCTTC. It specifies CAWSSTSGPNNEQFF.

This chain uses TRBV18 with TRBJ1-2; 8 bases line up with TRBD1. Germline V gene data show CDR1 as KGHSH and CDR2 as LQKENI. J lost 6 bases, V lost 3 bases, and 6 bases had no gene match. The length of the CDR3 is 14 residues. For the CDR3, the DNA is TGTGCCAGCTCACCGGTCCAGGGGGCGGATGGCTACACCTTC. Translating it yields CASSPVQGADGYTF.

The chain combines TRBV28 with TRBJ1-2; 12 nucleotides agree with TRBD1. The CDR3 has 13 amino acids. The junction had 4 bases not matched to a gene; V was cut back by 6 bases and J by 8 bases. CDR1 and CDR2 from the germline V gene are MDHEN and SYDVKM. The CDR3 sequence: CASRKGTGGGYTF. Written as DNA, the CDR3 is TGTGCCAGCAGAAAAGGGACAGGGGGCGGCTACACCTTC.

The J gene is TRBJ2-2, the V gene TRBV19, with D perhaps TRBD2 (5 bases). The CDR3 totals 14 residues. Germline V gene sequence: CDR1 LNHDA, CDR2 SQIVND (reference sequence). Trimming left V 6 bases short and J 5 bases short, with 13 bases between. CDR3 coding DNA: TGTGCCAGTAGAGACTGGAGGAGGACCGGGGAGCTGTTTTTT. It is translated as CASRDWRRTGELFF.

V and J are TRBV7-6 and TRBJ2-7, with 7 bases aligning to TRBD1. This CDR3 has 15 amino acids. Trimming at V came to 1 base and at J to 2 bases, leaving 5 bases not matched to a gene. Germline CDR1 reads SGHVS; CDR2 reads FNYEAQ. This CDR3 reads CASSLGQGAPYEQYF. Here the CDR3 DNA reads TGTGCCAGCAGCTTAGGACAGGGAGCTCCCTACGAGCAGTACTTC.

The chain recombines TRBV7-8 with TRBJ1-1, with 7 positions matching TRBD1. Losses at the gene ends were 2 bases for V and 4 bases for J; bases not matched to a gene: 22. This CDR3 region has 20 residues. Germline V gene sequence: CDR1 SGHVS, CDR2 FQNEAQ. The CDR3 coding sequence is TGTGCCAGCAGCTTAAGATCGGAGGGACAGCGTCCCCTGGGGGGCACTGAAGCTTTCTTT. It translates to CASSLRSEGQRPLGGTEAFF.

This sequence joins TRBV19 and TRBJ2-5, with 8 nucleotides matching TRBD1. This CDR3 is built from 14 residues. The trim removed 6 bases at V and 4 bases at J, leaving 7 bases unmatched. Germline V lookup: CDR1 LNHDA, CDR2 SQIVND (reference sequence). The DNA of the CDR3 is TGTGCCAGTAGCCGTCCAGGGGGCGTAGAGACCCAGTACTTC. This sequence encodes CASSRPGGVETQYF. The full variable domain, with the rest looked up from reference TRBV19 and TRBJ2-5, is DGGITQSPKYLFRKEGQNVTLSCEQNLNHDAMYWYRQDPGQGLRLIYYSQIVNDFQKGDIAEGYSVSREKKESFPLTVTSAQKNPTAFYLCASSRPGGVETQYFGPGTRLLVL.

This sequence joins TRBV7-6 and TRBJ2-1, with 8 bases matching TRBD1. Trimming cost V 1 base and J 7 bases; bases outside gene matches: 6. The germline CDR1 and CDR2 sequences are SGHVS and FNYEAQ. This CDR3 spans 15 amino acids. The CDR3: CASSLVGQGNNEQFF. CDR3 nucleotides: TGTGCCAGCAGCTTAGTTGGACAGGGTAATAATGAGCAGTTCTTC. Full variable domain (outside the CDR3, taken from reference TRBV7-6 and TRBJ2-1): GAGVSQSPRYKVTKRGQDVALRCDPISGHVSLYWYRQALGQGPEFLTYFNYEAQQDKSGLPNDRFSAERPEGSISTLTIQRTEQRDSAMYRCASSLVGQGNNEQFFGPGTRLTVL.

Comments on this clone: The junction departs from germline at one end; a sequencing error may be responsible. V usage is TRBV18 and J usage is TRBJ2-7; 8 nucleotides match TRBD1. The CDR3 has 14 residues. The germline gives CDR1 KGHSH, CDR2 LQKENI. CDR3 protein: CASSPRDRSYEQYF. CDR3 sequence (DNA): TGTGCCAGCTCGCCACGGGACAGGTCCTACGAGCAGTACTTC.

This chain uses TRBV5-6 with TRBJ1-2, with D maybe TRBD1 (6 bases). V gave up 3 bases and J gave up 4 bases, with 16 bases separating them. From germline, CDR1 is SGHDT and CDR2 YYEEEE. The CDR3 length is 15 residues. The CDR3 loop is CASSWARGAVYGYTF. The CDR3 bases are TGTGCCAGCAGCTGGGCTCGGGGGGCGGTCTATGGCTACACCTTC.